The 18 T cell receptor beta chains reported below all come from one sample, sequenced in a study of T cell responses to AZD1222 COVID-19 vaccine. Clones were sequenced by immunoSEQ multiplex PCR, and TCRdb holds only the in-frame ones, with some missing. The sample records about 39,000 clones, approximately 85% being singletons. The sequenced sample was peripheral blood, obtained 28 days after the second dose of the MenACWY control vaccine. The origin of the receptors is an adult who received the MenACWY meningococcal vaccine as a control.

The rearrangement uses TRBV6-5 and TRBJ2-7; D is unresolved. CDR3 length: 15 residues. Germline values: CDR1 MNHEY, CDR2 SVGAGI. Trimming left V 5 bases short and J 3 bases short, with 17 bases between. The CDR3 nucleotides read TGTGCCAGCAGTACTCGCCAGACCGTGCGCTACGAGCAGTACTTC. This sequence encodes CASSTRQTVRYEQYF.

The chain carries TRBV5-1 and TRBJ2-3; the match to TRBD2 covers 9 bases. The CDR3 is made up of 16 amino acids. V shed 0 bases and J 5 bases; nucleotides not matched to a gene: 7. The germline CDR1 and CDR2 sequences are SGHRS and YFSETQ. The DNA for the CDR3 is TGCGCCAGCAGCTTGGATTGCGGGCGGGGGGGAGATACGCAGTATTTT. Encoded protein: CASSLDCGRGGDTQYF.

CDR3 protein: CASSRPRRADSPLHF. The DNA of the CDR3 is TGTGCCAGCAGTCGACCGCGCAGGGCCGACTCACCCCTCCACTTT. The rearrangement joins TRBV6-5 to TRBJ1-6; possible D gene TRBD1, 5 bases. CDR3 length equals 15 residues. Between the trimmed V and J ends, which lost 5 bases and 10 bases, there was a span of 18 bases. The germline V gene encodes CDR1 MNHEY and CDR2 SVGAGI.

This clone is a singleton in its sample. The V and J genes are TRBV30 and TRBJ1-5; D possibly corresponds to TRBD1 (5 bases). With 0 bases removed from V and 3 bases from J, the gap between germline ends came to 12 bases. CDR1 is GTSNPN, CDR2 SVGIG, per germline (reference sequence). This CDR3 has 15 residues. CDR3: CAWSVPGANNQPQHF. The CDR3 DNA follows: TGTGCCTGGAGTGTACCCGGGGCTAACAATCAGCCCCAGCATTTT.

J is TRBJ1-5 and V is TRBV6-5, with D perhaps TRBD1 (6 bases). The CDR3 covers 14 residues. From germline, CDR1 is MNHEY and CDR2 SVGAGI. The V end was cut by 6 bases, the J end by 5 bases, with 14 bases between. The DNA of the CDR3 is TGTGCCAGCAGCAACGTTAGGGGGGATCAGCCCCAGCATTTT. It is translated as CASSNVRGDQPQHF.

V is TRBV11-2 and J is TRBJ2-2, with TRBD2 matching 11 bases. The CDR3 spans 15 residues. CDR1 and CDR2 (germline): SGHAT, FQNNGV. V trimming: 6 bases; J trimming: 5 bases; junction bases outside the gene matches: 5. CDR3 nucleotides: TGTGCCAGCAGGCGACTAGCGGGACAGACCGGGGAGCTGTTTTTT. Translating it yields CASRRLAGQTGELFF.

The chain combines TRBV19 with TRBJ1-5; a possible D gene is TRBD1 (5 bases). The CDR3 runs 15 residues. Germline V gives CDR1 LNHDA, CDR2 SQIVND (reference sequence). Trimming shortened V by 7 bases and J by 0 bases, and 13 bases separated the two germline ends. CDR3 in amino acids: CASTRVGGSNQPQHF. The CDR3 DNA reads TGTGCCAGTACAAGGGTTGGGGGTAGCAATCAGCCCCAGCATTTT.

V and J are TRBV3-1 (or the pseudogene TRBV3-2) and TRBJ2-3; 10 bases agree with TRBD2. The CDR3 loop spans 16 amino acids. CDR1 is LGHDT, CDR2 YNNKEL, per germline (reference sequence). Germline trimming cut 1 base from V and 3 bases from J; bases unmatched to any gene: 4. The CDR3 nucleotides read TGTGCCAGCAGCCAAGGGCTAGCGGGAGTTACAGATACGCAGTATTTT. Protein: CASSQGLAGVTDTQYF.

This chain links TRBV6-5 with TRBJ2-2; D ambiguous. V shed 7 bases and J shed 4 bases, with 10 bases lying between them. The CDR3 has 13 amino acids. The germline gives CDR1 MNHEY, CDR2 SVGAGI. The CDR3 DNA reads as TGTGCCAGCAACTCCCTCTCCACCGGGGAGCTGTTTTTT. It codes for CASNSLSTGELFF.

The sample holds one count of this clone. The chain's CDR3 is CASSLGDRDDSPLHF. As DNA, the CDR3 is TGCGCCAGCAGCTTGGGGGACAGGGATGATTCACCCCTCCACTTT. The V call is TRBV5-1, the J call TRBJ1-6, with TRBD1 matching 9 bases. The germline gives CDR1 SGHRS, CDR2 YFSETQ. CDR3 length: 15 amino acids. The V and J ends lost 0 bases and 8 bases, in that order; junction bases with no gene match: 3.

The rearrangement joins TRBV12-5 to TRBJ1-3; D remains unclear. The germline CDR1 and CDR2 sequences are LGHNT and FRNRAP. The CDR3 is 19 amino acids. The V gene lost 1 base and the J gene lost 8 bases, with 27 bases spanning the gap. The CDR3, as DNA: TGTGCTAGTGGTTTGGCACCCGTCCCAGGAGAGGAGGCGTGGGACACCATATATTTT. Residues: CASGLAPVPGEEAWDTIYF. Full variable domain (outside the CDR3, taken from reference TRBV12-5 and TRBJ1-3): DARVTQTPRHKVTEMGQEVTMRCQPILGHNTVFWYRQTMMQGLELLAYFRNRAPLDDSGMPKDRFSAEMPDATLATLKIQPSEPRDSAVYFCASGLAPVPGEEAWDTIYFGEGSWLTVV.

The genes are TRBV5-6 and TRBJ2-7; D may be TRBD2 (5 bases). Germline values: CDR1 SGHDT, CDR2 YYEEEE. V was cut by 3 bases and J by 3 bases, with 19 bases left in between. The CDR3 sequence is 16 residues long. The CDR3 DNA is TGTGCCAGCAGCTCCCTTCAGCGTTTAGGAGGCTACGAGCAGTACTTC. This gives the protein CASSSLQRLGGYEQYF.

This chain connects TRBV9 to TRBJ2-1; 7 nucleotides line up with TRBD2. In germline, CDR1 is SGDLS, CDR2 YYNGEE. The CDR3 runs to 14 residues. The V and J ends lost 3 bases and 4 bases, in that order; junction bases with no gene match: 4. The CDR3: CASSEAGLYNEQFF. CDR3 DNA sequence: TGTGCCAGCAGCGAGGCGGGACTATACAATGAGCAGTTCTTC.

The table lists this clone with a few counts. This chain connects TRBV30 to TRBJ2-2, with D unresolved. The CDR3 is made up of 13 amino acids. Germline loops: CDR1 GTSNPN, CDR2 SVGIG (reference sequence). V lost 3 bases, J lost 7 bases, and 12 bases lay in between. The CDR3 coding sequence is TGTGCCTGGAGGGCAACATGGGTCGGGGAGCTGTTTTTT. Protein: CAWRATWVGELFF.

This chain links TRBV9 with TRBJ2-2; D unresolved. Trimming removed 1 base at V and 7 bases at J, with 11 bases between. The CDR3 length is 14 residues. The germline gives CDR1 SGDLS, CDR2 YYNGEE. CDR3 amino acids: CASSVFSADGELFF. The CDR3 DNA reads as TGTGCCAGCAGCGTATTTAGTGCGGACGGGGAGCTGTTTTTT.

This chain joins TRBV5-1 and TRBJ2-3, with 7 bases aligning to TRBD1. V shed 1 base, J shed 2 bases, and the junction held 4 bases outside the gene matches. CDR1 and CDR2 from the germline V gene are SGHRS and YFSETQ. The CDR3 extends over 15 amino acids. The CDR3 DNA is TGCGCCAGCAGCTTGTCCGGGACAGTCACAGATACGCAGTATTTT. This codes for CASSLSGTVTDTQYF.

The chain has TRBV27 and TRBJ2-2; D is ambiguous. CDR3 length: 15 residues. The V gene's germline CDR1 is MNHEY and CDR2 SMNVEV (reference sequence). The V and J ends lost 3 bases and 4 bases respectively, with 12 bases between them. The CDR3 coding sequence is TGTGCCAGCAGTTTGGGCGGTCCTGGCACCGGGGAGCTGTTTTTT. Translating it yields CASSLGGPGTGELFF.

V usage is TRBV28 and J usage is TRBJ1-2; 7 bases are shared with TRBD1. Germline V gives CDR1 MDHEN, CDR2 SYDVKM. The CDR3 is 13 amino acids. The J segment lost 4 bases and the V segment lost 5 bases, leaving 4 bases of the junction unmatched. The CDR3 nucleotides are TGTGCCAGCAGTCTGGGACAGCCCTATGGCTACACCTTC. Amino acid sequence: CASSLGQPYGYTF.